One and the same sample provided the 27 T cell receptor beta chains below, sequenced in a study of T cell clonotyping in hematopoietic cell transplantation. Time point of the sample: recipient sample about 28 days before transplant, after cytoreduction. TCRdb's table, derived via immunoSEQ multiplex PCR, lists solely in-frame clones and lacks some. The sample records fewer than 50,000 clones, about nine tenths being singletons. Material: peripheral blood mononuclear cells, obtained before stem cell transplant. The receptors originated from a man between 60 and 70 years old with biphenotypic leukemia. Some clones in this sample may be carry-over from other donors' samples.

The rearrangement joins TRBV6-1 to TRBJ1-5, with 7 bases aligning to TRBD1. This CDR3 has 17 residues. CDR1 is MNHNS, CDR2 SASEGT, per germline. Unmatched junction bases numbered 14, after V lost 4 bases and J lost 5 bases. CDR3 DNA: TGTGCCAGCAGTGTGGAGAGGGGGCAATGGCGACATCAGCCCCAGCATTTT. Residues: CASSVERGQWRHQPQHF.

V is TRBV6-5 and J is TRBJ2-7; 7 positions match TRBD2. Germline CDR1 and CDR2: MNHEY and SVGAGI. J lost 7 bases, V lost 3 bases, and 9 bases had no gene match. The CDR3 has 14 residues. The CDR3 protein is CASSYRAGVGEQYF. The CDR3 DNA is TGTGCCAGCAGTTATCGGGCGGGAGTGGGAGAGCAGTACTTC.

This rearrangement joins TRBV5-1 to TRBJ1-2; tentative D call: TRBD1 (5 bases). CDR1 is SGHRS and CDR2 is YFSETQ in the germline V gene. V was pared by 1 base and J by 2 bases, with 9 bases between. CDR3 length equals 14 residues. CDR3 sequence: CASSLSGGNYGYTF. The CDR3 DNA sequence: TGCGCCAGCAGCTTGAGCGGGGGGAACTATGGCTACACCTTC.

This rearrangement joins TRBV29-1 to TRBJ1-2; D unresolved. Germline V gene lookup returns CDR1 SQVTM and CDR2 ANQGSEA. This CDR3 comprises 12 residues. V lost 7 bases and J lost 3, with 12 bases in between. The CDR3 sequence is CSAMGMDYGYTF. The CDR3 DNA follows: TGCAGCGCCATGGGGATGGACTATGGCTACACCTTC.

V usage is TRBV9 and J usage is TRBJ1-2, with 11 bases lining up with TRBD1. This CDR3 spans 15 amino acids. V was pared by 4 bases and J by 7 bases, with 9 bases of the junction left unmatched. Looked up from germline, CDR1 is SGDLS and CDR2 is YYNGEE. CDR3 nucleotides: TGTGCCAGCAGCCCCTGGGACAGGGGGAAGGCTGGCTACACCTTC. Residues: CASSPWDRGKAGYTF.

This clone came up a few times. The chain uses TRBV2 and TRBJ2-3; 7 bases are a match to TRBD1. CDR1 and CDR2 from the germline V gene are SNHLY and FYNNEI. V was pared by 7 bases and J by 6 bases, with 4 bases of the junction left unmatched. CDR3 length: 12 residues. The CDR3, as DNA: TGTGCCAGCATGGGACAGTCCGATACGCAGTATTTT. It is translated as CASMGQSDTQYF.

The chain has TRBV4-2 and TRBJ2-3; D gene unclear. Germline V gene sequence: CDR1 LGHNA, CDR2 YNFKEQ. The V gene lost 4 bases and the J gene lost 0 bases, with 11 bases spanning the gap. The CDR3 has 15 residues. The CDR3, as DNA: TGTGCCAGCAGCCTATTAGCACTTAGCACAGATACGCAGTATTTT. This gives the protein CASSLLALSTDTQYF.

This chain connects TRBV11-2 to TRBJ1-5, with D possibly TRBD1 on 5 matching bases. Trimming cost V 5 bases and J 9 bases, with 14 bases left between them. CDR1 is SGHAT and CDR2 is FQNNGV in the germline V gene. The CDR3 is 13 residues long. In nucleotides, the CDR3 is TGTGCCAGCAGCCGACTAGGGGAATCGCCCCAGCATTTT. This gives the protein CASSRLGESPQHF.

This chain connects TRBV6-5 to TRBJ1-1; 8 nucleotides match TRBD1. This CDR3 has 14 amino acids. The germline V gene encodes CDR1 MNHEY and CDR2 SVGAGI. V trimming: 6 bases; J trimming: 5 bases; junction bases outside the gene matches: 8. The CDR3: CASRLRTGKTEAFF. DNA for the CDR3: TGTGCCAGCAGATTGCGGACAGGGAAAACTGAAGCTTTCTTT.

This clone was found a few times. The same CDR3 is also encoded by other DNA sequences in this sample. V and J are TRBV19 and TRBJ1-2, with a possible D match to TRBD1 (5 bases). The germline V gene has CDR1 LNHDA and CDR2 SQIVND (reference sequence). Trimming took off 5 bases at V and 4 bases at J, with 11 bases between the two ends. The length of the CDR3 is 13 residues. CDR3 in amino acids: CASSPGGVYGYTF. The CDR3 DNA sequence: TGTGCCAGTAGTCCCGGGGGGGTCTATGGCTACACCTTC.

This chain uses TRBV29-1 with TRBJ1-1; no clear D. There are 13 residues in the CDR3. The V end was cut by 3 bases, the J end by 3 bases, with 11 bases between. Germline values: CDR1 SQVTM, CDR2 ANQGSEA. CDR3 DNA sequence: TGCAGCGTTGAGCGTGGGCCGGACACTGAAGCTTTCTTT. It codes for CSVERGPDTEAFF.

This clone was picked up one time. V usage is TRBV5-1 and J usage is TRBJ1-1; no firm D call. V shed 2 bases and J shed 7 bases, with 15 bases lying between them. This CDR3 comprises 14 residues. Germline V lookup: CDR1 SGHRS, CDR2 YFSETQ. CDR3 nucleotides: TGCGCCAGCAGCTTCTTTGAAGGGATTGGTGAAGCTTTCTTT. Protein product: CASSFFEGIGEAFF.

The V gene is TRBV10-3, the J gene TRBJ1-5, with D hard to call. CDR3 length: 15 residues. In germline, CDR1 is ENHRY, CDR2 SYGVKD. The V end was cut by 3 bases, the J end by 2 bases, with 11 bases between. The CDR3 DNA reads TGTGCCATCAGTGAAGAGGGTTTCGGCAATCAGCCCCAGCATTTT. Translated, it gives CAISEEGFGNQPQHF.

This clone was seen a few times. V usage is TRBV11-3 and J usage is TRBJ2-1; 7 nucleotides agree with TRBD1. From germline, CDR1 is SGHNT and CDR2 YENEEA. V shed 4 bases, J shed 13 bases, and the junction held 13 bases outside the gene matches. The CDR3 totals 14 residues. CDR3 in DNA: TGTGCCAGCAGCTCCGGATACAATACAGGGGTACAGTTCTTC. Amino acid sequence: CASSSGYNTGVQFF.

V gene TRBV14 combines with J gene TRBJ2-1; the match to TRBD2 covers 7 bases. CDR3 length: 15 amino acids. With 3 bases clipped from V and 4 bases from J, the junction kept 6 bases outside the gene matches. Germline V lookup: CDR1 SGHDN, CDR2 FVKESK. CDR3 in amino acids: CASSHRASGYNEQFF. DNA of the CDR3: TGTGCCAGCAGCCATCGAGCTAGCGGATACAATGAGCAGTTCTTC.

The chain employs TRBV4-2 and TRBJ1-4; D ambiguous. CDR1 is LGHNA, CDR2 YNFKEQ, per germline. The CDR3 is made up of 12 amino acids. Trimming removed 4 bases from V and 8 bases from J, with 8 bases in between. This chain's CDR3 is CASSLDKEKLFF. In DNA form, the CDR3 reads TGTGCCAGCAGCCTTGACAAGGAAAAACTGTTTTTT.

This clone has more than one count but fewer than ten. V and J are TRBV11-2 and TRBJ1-1; D remains unclear. Germline V gives CDR1 SGHAT, CDR2 FQNNGV. V was trimmed by 1 base and J by 4 bases, leaving 7 bases between them. CDR3 length: 13 residues. This CDR3 reads CASSLVPGTEAFF. In DNA form, the CDR3 reads TGTGCCAGCAGCTTAGTCCCTGGCACTGAAGCTTTCTTT.

This chain uses TRBV4-1 with TRBJ2-3; D perhaps matches TRBD1 (5 bases). Trimming stripped 3 bases from V and 5 bases from J, with 15 bases between. The length of the CDR3 is 15 residues. CDR1 is MGHRA, CDR2 YSYEKL, per germline. DNA of the CDR3: TGCGCCAGCAGCCAGGCAGGGTTCTTTGGAGATACGCAGTATTTT. Translation: CASSQAGFFGDTQYF.

The V gene is TRBV4-1, the J gene TRBJ2-7, with D tentatively TRBD1 (5 bases). The V and J ends lost 0 bases and 5 bases respectively, with 8 bases between them. In germline, CDR1 is MGHRA, CDR2 YSYEKL. This CDR3 has 13 residues. The CDR3 DNA reads as TGCGCCAGCAGCCAAGAGGCCAGGGACGAGCAGTACTTC. Translation: CASSQEARDEQYF.

J is TRBJ2-7 and V is TRBV5-6, with 12 bases that match TRBD2. CDR3 length: 17 residues. CDR1 and CDR2 from the germline V gene are SGHDT and YYEEEE. V was clipped by 2 bases and J by 5 bases; unmatched bases: 11. Written as DNA, the CDR3 is TGTGCCAGCAGCTTAACATCTAGCGGGAGGGGATGGGACGAGCAGTACTTC. As protein: CASSLTSSGRGWDEQYF.

V gene TRBV30 combines with J gene TRBJ1-2; D might be TRBD1 (5 bases). The V gene lost 1 base and the J gene lost 2 bases, with 11 bases spanning the gap. The germline V gene encodes CDR1 GTSNPN and CDR2 SVGIG (reference sequence). CDR3 length equals 14 residues. The chain's CDR3 is CAWSGLGANYGYTF. DNA of the CDR3: TGTGCCTGGAGTGGTTTAGGGGCAAACTATGGCTACACCTTC.

This clone was recorded a few times. The chain combines TRBV27 with TRBJ2-7, with D possibly being TRBD1 (6 bases). The V gene lost 5 bases and the J gene lost 3 bases, with 14 bases spanning the gap. The CDR3 runs 14 residues. The germline V gene has CDR1 MNHEY and CDR2 SMNVEV (reference sequence). The CDR3 loop is CASSQNRALYEQYF. The CDR3 DNA follows: TGTGCCAGCAGTCAGAACAGGGCCCTCTACGAGCAGTACTTC.

V is TRBV14 and J is TRBJ1-2; 7 bases match TRBD1. J was trimmed by 4 bases and V by 4 bases; bases with no gene match: 6. This CDR3 comprises 14 residues. Germline lookup yields CDR1 SGHDN and CDR2 FVKESK. CDR3 protein: CASSRGTDPYGYTF. The CDR3 DNA reads as TGTGCCAGCAGCCGGGGGACAGATCCCTATGGCTACACCTTC.

The rearrangement joins TRBV30 to TRBJ2-7; no clear D. Germline V CDR1 and CDR2: GTSNPN, SVGIG (reference sequence). This CDR3 has 14 residues. The V end was cut by 2 bases, the J end by 6 bases, with 17 bases between. CDR3 in amino acids: CAWSTPQEMGEQYF. In DNA, the CDR3 is TGTGCCTGGAGTACCCCCCAGGAGATGGGCGAGCAGTACTTC.

The chain has TRBV7-3 and TRBJ2-5, with TRBD2 matching 13 bases. The CDR3 has 15 residues. Germline V CDR1 and CDR2: SGHTA, FQGTGA. The V gene end was trimmed by 3 bases and the J gene end by 5 bases; junction bases not matched to a gene: 3. The CDR3 DNA reads as TGTGCCAGCAGCTTCACTAGCGGGAGGGGGGAGACCCAGTACTTC. Its translation is CASSFTSGRGETQYF.

The chain links TRBV2 to TRBJ1-5; D not certain. The CDR3 is 14 residues long. V was shortened by 7 bases and J by 1 base, with 11 bases between the two germline ends. Germline-derived CDR1 and CDR2 are SNHLY and FYNNEI. In nucleotides, the CDR3 is TGTGCCAGCAACAACGCCCGGAGCAATCAGCCCCAGCATTTT. It is translated as CASNNARSNQPQHF.

J is TRBJ2-4 and V is TRBV4-1; D gene ambiguous. Between the trimmed V and J ends, which lost 0 bases and 0 bases, there was a span of 12 bases. The CDR3 has 17 residues. Germline V lookup: CDR1 MGHRA, CDR2 YSYEKL. CDR3 coding DNA: TGCGCCAGCAGCCAAGAACTACAAAATCTAGCCAAAAACATTCAGTACTTC. Translation: CASSQELQNLAKNIQYF.